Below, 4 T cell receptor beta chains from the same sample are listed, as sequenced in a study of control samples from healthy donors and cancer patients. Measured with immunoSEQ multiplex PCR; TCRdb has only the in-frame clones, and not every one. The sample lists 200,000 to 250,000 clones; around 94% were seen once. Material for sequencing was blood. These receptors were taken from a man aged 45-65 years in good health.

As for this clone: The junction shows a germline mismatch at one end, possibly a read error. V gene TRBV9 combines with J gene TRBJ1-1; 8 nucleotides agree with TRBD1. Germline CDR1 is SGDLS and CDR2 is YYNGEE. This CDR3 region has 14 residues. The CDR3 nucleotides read TGTGCCGGCAGCGCCCGGACAGGGCTTGATGAACTCTTCTTT. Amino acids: CAGSARTGLDELFF.

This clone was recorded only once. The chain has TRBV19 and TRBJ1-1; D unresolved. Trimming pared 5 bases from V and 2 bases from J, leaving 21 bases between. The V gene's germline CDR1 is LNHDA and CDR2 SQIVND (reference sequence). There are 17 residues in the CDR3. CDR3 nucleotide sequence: TGTGCCAGTAGTTCCCGGGCCGGACCCCGGCCTAACACTGAAGCTTTCTTT. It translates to CASSSRAGPRPNTEAFF.

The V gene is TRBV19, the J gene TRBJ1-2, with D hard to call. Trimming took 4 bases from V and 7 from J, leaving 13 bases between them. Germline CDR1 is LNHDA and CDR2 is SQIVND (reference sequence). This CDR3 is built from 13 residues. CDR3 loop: CASSTLGSSGYTF. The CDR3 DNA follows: TGTGCCAGTAGTACCCTAGGATCGAGTGGCTACACCTTC. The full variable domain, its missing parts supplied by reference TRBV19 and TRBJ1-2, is DGGITQSPKYLFRKEGQNVTLSCEQNLNHDAMYWYRQDPGQGLRLIYYSQIVNDFQKGDIAEGYSVSREKKESFPLTVTSAQKNPTAFYLCASSTLGSSGYTFGSGTRLTVV.

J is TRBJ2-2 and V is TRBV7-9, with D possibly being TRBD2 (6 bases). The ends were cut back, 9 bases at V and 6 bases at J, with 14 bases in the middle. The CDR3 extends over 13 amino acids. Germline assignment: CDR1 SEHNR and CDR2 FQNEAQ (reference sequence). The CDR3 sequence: CASSRGSAGELFF. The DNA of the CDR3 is TGTGCCAGTTCGCGGGGATCAGCCGGGGAGCTGTTTTTT.